The next 21 T cell receptor beta chains were all read from a single sample in a study of tumor-infiltrating lymphocytes in localized non-small cell lung cancer. The protocol was immunoSEQ multiplex PCR, while the TCRdb copy is restricted to in-frame clones and leaves out a portion. This sample has 11,000 or so clones, with less than 90% found just once. What was sequenced was lung tumor tissue. All receptors derive from a human donor with non-small cell lung cancer.

CDR3 protein: CASSLAALEQYF. The CDR3 DNA follows: TGTGCCAGCAGCTTAGCTGCCCTCGAGCAGTACTTC. The V gene is TRBV11-2, the J gene TRBJ2-7; no reliable D call. CDR1 is SGHAT and CDR2 is FQNNGV in the germline V gene. Deletions cut 1 base from V and 6 bases from J, with 7 bases between. CDR3 length: 12 amino acids.

This clone was counted a single time. The J gene is TRBJ2-7, the V gene TRBV20-1; D unresolved. The CDR3 contains 11 residues. V was cut by 5 bases and J by 6 bases, with 11 bases left in between. From germline, CDR1 is DFQATT and CDR2 SNEGSKA (reference sequence). The CDR3 DNA reads as TGCAGTGCTCCCTTACGATTCGAGCAGTACTTC. Translation gives CSAPLRFEQYF.

The chain has TRBV5-1 and TRBJ2-3, with 8 nucleotides matching TRBD2. The CDR3 runs 15 residues. V dropped 5 bases and J dropped 5; count of bases not matched to a gene: 10. Germline V CDR1 and CDR2: SGHRS, YFSETQ. CDR3 sequence (DNA): TGCGCCAGCAGGCTCCGAGCGGGGGCGGGAGATACGCAGTATTTT. This codes for CASRLRAGAGDTQYF. The variable domain in full, with the rest retrieved from reference TRBV5-1 and TRBJ2-3, is KAGVTQTPRYLIKTRGQQVTLSCSPISGHRSVSWYQQTPGQGLQFLFEYFSETQRNKGNFPGRFSGRQFSNSRSEMNVSTLELGDSALYLCASRLRAGAGDTQYFGPGTRLTVL.

The CDR3 nucleotides read TGCAGTGCTAGACAAGAGACCCAGTACTTC. Residues: CSARQETQYF. The chain couples TRBV20-1 to TRBJ2-5; no reliable D call. Germline CDR1 DFQATT, CDR2 SNEGSKA (reference sequence). This CDR3 spans 10 amino acids. V was clipped by 2 bases and J by 2 bases, with 0 bases between them.

This clone was detected once. The same CDR3 is also encoded by other DNA sequences in this sample. This chain joins TRBV7-6 and TRBJ2-5; D might be TRBD1 (6 bases). CDR1 and CDR2 from the germline V gene are SGHVS and FNYEAQ. Trimming removed 3 bases from V and 4 bases from J, with 9 bases in between. The CDR3 has 13 amino acids. In DNA form, the CDR3 reads TGTGCCAGCAGCTTGGTGGGGGCAGAGACCCAGTACTTC. Protein product: CASSLVGAETQYF. Looking up the rest from reference TRBV7-6 and TRBJ2-5 gives the full variable domain: GAGVSQSPRYKVTKRGQDVALRCDPISGHVSLYWYRQALGQGPEFLTYFNYEAQQDKSGLPNDRFSAERPEGSISTLTIQRTEQRDSAMYRCASSLVGAETQYFGPGTRLLVL.

The rearrangement links TRBV28 to TRBJ1-1; D ambiguous. The CDR3 extends over 16 amino acids. Germline loops: CDR1 MDHEN, CDR2 SYDVKM. Trimming stripped 3 bases from V and 3 bases from J, with 17 bases between. DNA for the CDR3: TGTGCCAGCAGTTTTAGTGGGAACGTAAAAGACACTGAAGCTTTCTTT. The encoded protein is CASSFSGNVKDTEAFF.

The V and J genes are TRBV11-2 and TRBJ1-2; D is possibly TRBD1 (5 bases). Per germline, CDR1 SGHAT and CDR2 FQNNGV. This CDR3 comprises 15 residues. Trimming left V 1 base short and J 0 bases short, with 9 bases between. The CDR3 reads CASSLGRGANYGYTF. DNA for the CDR3: TGTGCCAGCAGCTTAGGAAGAGGGGCTAACTATGGCTACACCTTC.

The genes are TRBV6-6 and TRBJ2-7; a possible D gene is TRBD2 (6 bases). The length of the CDR3 is 14 residues. Trimming pared 2 bases from V and 2 bases from J, leaving 10 bases between. Germline CDR1 reads MNHNY; CDR2 reads SVGAGI (reference sequence). Here the CDR3 DNA reads TGTGCCAGCAGTTACAGGGGACTGACCTACGAGCAGTACTTC. Residues: CASSYRGLTYEQYF.

The chain recombines TRBV9 with TRBJ1-1, with unresolved D. CDR1 and CDR2 (germline): SGDLS, YYNGEE. Trimming pared 0 bases from V and 0 bases from J, leaving 9 bases between. The CDR3 length is 15 residues. As DNA, the CDR3 is TGTGCCAGCAGCGTAGCCCCGAACATGAACACTGAAGCTTTCTTT. This sequence encodes CASSVAPNMNTEAFF.

This chain links TRBV19 with TRBJ2-2, with D possibly TRBD1 on 6 matching bases. The germline CDR1 and CDR2 sequences are LNHDA and SQIVND (reference sequence). The CDR3 is made up of 15 amino acids. V dropped 11 bases and J dropped 0 bases, with 16 bases sitting between them. CDR3 in DNA: TGTGCCGCAAAGGGGGACGGACCGAACACCGGGGAGCTGTTTTTT. Translating it yields CAAKGDGPNTGELFF.

This chain connects TRBV5-5 to TRBJ2-6; tentatively, D is TRBD1 or TRBD2 (5 bases each). The CDR3 runs to 18 residues. V lost 1 base, J lost 0 bases, and 14 bases lay in between. In germline, CDR1 is SGHKS, CDR2 YYEKEE (reference sequence). The DNA of the CDR3 is TGTGCCAGCAGCTTGTATTGGGACGGCCCCTCTGGGGCCAACGTCCTGACTTTC. Its protein product is CASSLYWDGPSGANVLTF.

The J gene is TRBJ1-1, the V gene TRBV14, with D hard to call. The V gene's germline CDR1 is SGHDN and CDR2 FVKESK. Deletions cut 4 bases from V and 0 bases from J, with 3 bases between. This CDR3 has 12 residues. The CDR3, as DNA: TGTGCCAGCAGCCGCATGAACACTGAAGCTTTCTTT. The encoded protein is CASSRMNTEAFF.

This clone has just one count. V usage is TRBV5-6 and J usage is TRBJ2-3, with D maybe TRBD2 (6 bases). The V gene lost 4 bases and the J gene lost 2 bases, with 17 bases spanning the gap. The CDR3 runs to 16 residues. CDR1 is SGHDT and CDR2 is YYEEEE in the germline V gene. The CDR3 region is CASSLNSRGSTDTQYF. CDR3 nucleotides: TGTGCCAGCAGCCTCAACTCGCGGGGATCCACAGATACGCAGTATTTT.

V is TRBV27 and J is TRBJ2-7; tentatively, D is TRBD1 (6 bases). V lost 3 bases and J lost 0, with 24 bases in between. The length of the CDR3 is 19 residues. In germline, CDR1 is MNHEY, CDR2 SMNVEV (reference sequence). CDR3 region: CASSLPIPRQDASSYEQYF. As DNA, the CDR3 is TGTGCCAGCAGTTTGCCTATCCCAAGACAGGATGCGAGCTCCTACGAGCAGTACTTC.

This clone was seen only once. The chain recombines TRBV9 with TRBJ2-5, with D tentatively TRBD1 (5 bases). The germline V gene encodes CDR1 SGDLS and CDR2 YYNGEE. The V end lost 4 bases, the J end lost 4 bases, and 20 bases lay between the germline ends. The CDR3 is 16 residues long. DNA of the CDR3: TGTGCCAGCAGCTCCCACCTTCTCGACAGTCGAGAGACCCAGTACTTC. Its translation is CASSSHLLDSRETQYF.

V and J are TRBV6-5 and TRBJ1-6; 8 positions match TRBD1. This CDR3 comprises 14 residues. Germline CDR1 is MNHEY and CDR2 is SVGAGI. The V gene end was trimmed by 2 bases and the J gene end by 9 bases; junction bases not matched to a gene: 3. This CDR3 is CASSYRQGASPLHF. DNA for the CDR3: TGTGCCAGCAGTTACCGGCAGGGGGCTTCACCCCTCCACTTT.

The J gene is TRBJ2-1, the V gene TRBV5-1, with 12 bases matching TRBD2. CDR1 is SGHRS and CDR2 is YFSETQ in the germline V gene. The CDR3 sequence is 19 residues long. The V segment lost 3 bases and the J segment 0 bases; nucleotides outside the gene matches: 10. The CDR3 DNA reads as TGCGCCAGCAGCTACCCCCGGACTAGCGGGGCCAGCTCCTACAATGAGCAGTTCTTC. Translated: CASSYPRTSGASSYNEQFF.

J is TRBJ2-2 and V is TRBV6-1; D is unclear. V was cut by 3 bases and J by 7 bases, with 6 bases left in between. Germline-derived CDR1 and CDR2 are MNHNS and SASEGT. The CDR3 is made up of 12 amino acids. CDR3 DNA sequence: TGTGCCAGCAGTGACGTGCGCGGGGAGCTGTTTTTT. Protein: CASSDVRGELFF.

This clone was detected only once. This rearrangement joins TRBV14 to TRBJ1-2, with D tentatively TRBD1 (6 bases). This CDR3 has 13 residues. Germline V gene lookup returns CDR1 SGHDN and CDR2 FVKESK. Trimming took 1 base from V and 5 from J, leaving 8 bases between them. The CDR3, as DNA: TGTGCCAGCAGCCAAGGGACAGTGTATGGCTACACCTTC. As protein: CASSQGTVYGYTF.

The chain employs TRBV9 and TRBJ2-2, with 12 bases identical to TRBD2. The germline gives CDR1 SGDLS, CDR2 YYNGEE. This CDR3 region has 16 residues. Trimming took 0 bases from V and 5 from J; bases not matched to a gene: 2. The CDR3 nucleotides read TGTGCCAGCAGCGTAGCTACTAGCGGGAGGACCGGGGAGCTGTTTTTT. Translating it yields CASSVATSGRTGELFF.

The genes are TRBV29-1 and TRBJ2-1, with TRBD2 matching 8 bases. The ends lost 6 bases at V and 8 bases at J; junction bases unmatched: 12. From germline, CDR1 is SQVTM and CDR2 ANQGSEA. CDR3 length: 14 residues. The CDR3, as DNA: TGCAGCGTAGGTAGCGGGAACCGAGGCTATGAGCAGTTCTTC. Protein sequence: CSVGSGNRGYEQFF.